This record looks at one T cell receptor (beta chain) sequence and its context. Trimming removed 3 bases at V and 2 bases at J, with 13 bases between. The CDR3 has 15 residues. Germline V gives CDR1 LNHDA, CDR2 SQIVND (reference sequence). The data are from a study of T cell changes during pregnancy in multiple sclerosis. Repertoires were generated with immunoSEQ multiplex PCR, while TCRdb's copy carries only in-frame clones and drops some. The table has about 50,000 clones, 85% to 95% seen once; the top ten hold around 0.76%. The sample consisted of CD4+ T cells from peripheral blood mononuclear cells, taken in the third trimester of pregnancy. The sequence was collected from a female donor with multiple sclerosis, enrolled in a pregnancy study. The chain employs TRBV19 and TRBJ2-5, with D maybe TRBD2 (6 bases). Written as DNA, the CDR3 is TGTGCCAGTAGTATTGGGGGGAAGGGACAAGAGACCCAGTACTTC. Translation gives CASSIGGKGQETQYF.